The 10 T cell receptor beta chains listed next were all sequenced from one sample in a study of patients and donors after allogeneic stem cell transplantation. TCRdb analysed the RT-PCR reads with MiXCR anew, one entry per CDR3 protein. In the table there are about 410,000 distinct CDR3 sequences, around 16% of which are singletons. The sample was blood, either unsorted or a sorted T cell fraction (not recorded which). These receptors came from a human donor who was either an allogeneic HSCT recipient or a stem cell or donor lymphocyte infusion donor (not recorded which). It is not recorded whose cells these are; they may come from a transplant donor.

This clonotype was picked up many times. The chain links TRBV7-3 to TRBJ2-3; the D gene is possibly TRBD1 (5 bases). The CDR3 spans 15 residues. Per the germline V gene, CDR1 is SGHTA and CDR2 is FQGTGA. The V end lost 4 bases, the J end lost 4 bases, and 15 bases lay between the germline ends. The CDR3 is CASSSGASSPDTQYF. The DNA of the CDR3 is TGTGCCAGCAGCTCTGGGGCCTCCTCCCCAGATACGCAGTATTTT.

This chain uses TRBV9 with TRBJ2-3, with D maybe TRBD2 (7 bases). The CDR3 contains 12 residues. Per germline, CDR1 SGDLS and CDR2 YYNGEE. V lost 7 bases and J lost 6, with 12 bases in between. The CDR3 is CASGGARDTQYF. In DNA form, the CDR3 reads TGTGCCAGCGGGGGGGCAAGGGATACGCAGTATTTT.

This clonotype has a handful of counts. The chain combines TRBV12-3 or TRBV12-4 with TRBJ1-3; 9 bases are shared with TRBD1. This CDR3 is 17 amino acids long. J lost 2 bases, V lost 3 bases, and 8 bases had no gene match. CDR3 DNA sequence: TGTGCCAGCAGTTTGGGCCAGGGGACAGGGACTGGAAACACCATATATTTT. Amino acid sequence: CASSLGQGTGTGNTIYF.

The genes are TRBV20-1 and TRBJ2-5, with D perhaps matching TRBD2 (6 bases). V was shortened by 0 bases and J by 2 bases, with 13 bases between the two germline ends. Germline CDR1 is DFQATT and CDR2 is SNEGSKA (reference sequence). The CDR3 is 15 amino acids. Written as DNA, the CDR3 is TGCAGTGCTAGAGATCCGGGAGACAGACAAGAGACCCAGTACTTC. This gives the protein CSARDPGDRQETQYF.

This clonotype was seen a handful of times. The J gene is TRBJ2-2, the V gene TRBV27; D gene ambiguous. The CDR3 totals 14 residues. Germline V lookup: CDR1 MNHEY, CDR2 SMNVEV (reference sequence). Deletions cut 2 bases from V and 3 bases from J, with 7 bases between. The CDR3 nucleotides are TGTGCCAGCAGTTTAAACAGATACACCGGGGAGCTGTTTTTT. It specifies CASSLNRYTGELFF.

V usage is TRBV15 and J usage is TRBJ2-7; no firm D call. Germline V gene data show CDR1 as LNHNV and CDR2 as YYDKDF (reference sequence). The CDR3 covers 14 residues. V lost 1 base and J 3 bases, leaving 10 bases between the germline ends. The CDR3 DNA follows: TGTGCCACCAGCAGAGTCGACGACGGCTACGAGCAGTACTTC. This encodes CATSRVDDGYEQYF.

This chain connects TRBV5-1 to TRBJ2-1, with a tentative D call TRBD1 (7 bases). This CDR3 has 14 residues. CDR1 SGHRS and CDR2 YFSETQ come from the germline V gene. With 1 base removed from V and 10 bases from J, the gap between germline ends came to 15 bases. CDR3 nucleotide sequence: TGCGCCAGCAGCTTGACCAGGGGGGTCATGGAGCAGTTCTTC. Translated, it gives CASSLTRGVMEQFF.

The rearrangement uses TRBV5-1 and TRBJ1-6, with 11 positions matching TRBD1. The V gene end was trimmed by 0 bases and the J gene end by 10 bases; junction bases not matched to a gene: 3. The germline gives CDR1 SGHRS, CDR2 YFSETQ. The length of the CDR3 is 15 residues. The CDR3, as DNA: TGCGCCAGCAGCTTGGAAGGGACAGGGGGGTCACCCCTCCACTTT. Translation: CASSLEGTGGSPLHF.

This clonotype was found a few times. The CDR3 loop is CASSLVAMNTEAFF. In DNA form, the CDR3 reads TGTGCCAGCAGCTTAGTAGCTATGAACACTGAAGCTTTCTTT. The chain combines TRBV5-6 with TRBJ1-1; D unresolved. CDR1 and CDR2 from the germline V gene are SGHDT and YYEEEE. This CDR3 region has 14 residues. Trimming pared 2 bases from V and 0 bases from J, leaving 8 bases between.

The chain joins TRBV20-1 to TRBJ2-1; D may be TRBD1 or TRBD2 (5 bases each). Trimming took off 1 base at V and 4 bases at J, with 11 bases between the two ends. Germline CDR1 reads DFQATT; CDR2 reads SNEGSKA (reference sequence). This CDR3 has 14 residues. Here the CDR3 reads CSARATEGYNEQFF. The CDR3 DNA reads as TGCAGTGCTAGAGCCACTGAGGGGTACAATGAGCAGTTCTTC.